This T cell receptor beta chain was identified in a study of T cell responses to AZD1222 COVID-19 vaccine. Trimming removed 0 bases at V and 7 bases at J, with 12 bases between. The length of the CDR3 is 14 residues. In germline, CDR1 is LGHNA, CDR2 YSLEER. General study results and limits: Donors, mostly white British, included more females; clonal diversity was possibly underestimated.

The repertoire was sequenced with immunoSEQ multiplex PCR; TCRdb's copy has only in-frame clones and lacks some. Among 120,000 or so clones listed, approximately 92% were seen once. Remarks on this clone: What it binds is not known.

The sequencing used peripheral blood, collected on day 0 of AZD1222 vaccination. The chain has TRBV4-3 and TRBJ1-2, with D hard to call. This clonotype originated in an adult in good health. CDR3 bases: TGCGCCAGCAGCCAAGATAGGAGGACTGGTGGCTACACCTTC. This codes for CASSQDRRTGGYTF.